This T cell receptor (beta chain) was found in a study of blood T cells in healthy people across ages. Next came a second PCR, run for roughly 7 to 12 cycles, which used a sample-barcoded 5' primer along with a J-beta primer mix. Carrying 12 random nucleotides, a template-switch adaptor labeled each individual cDNA molecule. TCRdb re-derived calls from the 5' RACE reads in MiXCR, one entry per CDR3 protein. The profile shows some 920,000 distinct CDR3 sequences, about 51% of them singletons. General study points: Age advanced and TCR beta diversity per million T cells fell, roughly linearly.

This clonotype has more than one count but fewer than ten. What it binds is not known. Ranging in age from about 6 to 90, the donors were healthy Caucasian individuals from Russia. This clonotype was obtained from a woman in her sixties or seventies in good health. Specimen: blood.

The CDR3 DNA is TGCAGTGCTAGGAGGGACAGGGGGCATGGCTACACCTTC. It is translated as CSARRDRGHGYTF. The rearrangement uses TRBV20-1 and TRBJ1-2, with 12 bases lining up with TRBD1. This CDR3 is 13 amino acids long. The trim removed 3 bases at V and 6 bases at J, leaving 2 bases unmatched. Germline V lookup: CDR1 DFQATT, CDR2 SNEGSKA (reference sequence).